This T cell receptor (beta chain) was profiled in a study of shared clonotypes between healthy human individuals. Study-level points and caveats: Donor scarcity curtailed the genetic and exposure-history diversity represented herein. Rarefaction demonstrated incomplete sorted-subset sequencing despite large depth.

On this clone itself: Its antigen is not known. The sample carries other DNA sequences with the same CDR3.

Germline-derived CDR1 and CDR2 are SGHRS and YFSETQ. The length of the CDR3 is 14 residues. The V segment lost 4 bases and the J segment 4 bases; nucleotides outside the gene matches: 3. Generated by immunoSEQ multiplex PCR, the TCRdb table keeps only in-frame clones and is missing some. The sample shows about 680,000 clones, around 73% of them seen only once. This rearrangement joins TRBV5-1 to TRBJ2-7, with 12 bases lining up with TRBD1. Sequencing used memory CD4+ T cells sorted from blood. Subset: CD45RA-negative fraction. The sequence derives from a woman younger than 45 in good health. The CDR3 DNA reads TGCGCCAGCAGCCGGGGACAGGGGGCTTACGAGCAGTACTTC. It specifies CASSRGQGAYEQYF.